The 20 T cell receptor beta chains presented below share a single source sample, sequenced in a study of early T cells in non-severe SARS-CoV-2 infection. TCRdb analysed the 5' RACE reads with MiXCR anew, one entry per CDR3 protein. This sample carries around 50,000 distinct CDR3 sequences, roughly 12% of them seen once, and the ten largest clones take less than 4.5%. The sample comprised whole blood. These receptor sequences come from an adult who was a healthcare worker with PCR-confirmed SARS-CoV-2 infection or an uninfected control (not recorded which).

Ten or more counts support this clonotype. The rearrangement links TRBV7-9 to TRBJ2-7; D is perhaps TRBD2 (6 bases). The germline gives CDR1 SEHNR, CDR2 FQNEAQ (reference sequence). The CDR3 length is 13 residues. The V gene lost 4 bases and the J gene lost 3 bases, with 10 bases spanning the gap. The CDR3 loop is CASSYAGLYEQYF. The CDR3 region has the DNA TGTGCCAGCAGCTACGCGGGGCTCTACGAGCAGTACTTC. Full variable domain (missing parts from reference TRBV7-9 and TRBJ2-7): DTGVSQNPRHKITKRGQNVTFRCDPISEHNRLYWYRQTLGQGPEFLTYFQNEAQLEKSRLLSDRFSAERPKGSFSTLEIQRTEQGDSAMYLCASSYAGLYEQYFGPGTRLTVT.

This clonotype was seen repeatedly, ten times or more. The chain has TRBV27 and TRBJ1-6; D not certain. The germline V gene has CDR1 MNHEY and CDR2 SMNVEV (reference sequence). Trimming cost V 6 bases and J 10 bases, with 16 bases left between them. CDR3 length: 14 amino acids. The DNA of the CDR3 is TGTGCCAGCAGCCGATGGAGGGTAGAATCACCCCTCCACTTT. Its translation is CASSRWRVESPLHF.

This clonotype was observed many times. The V and J genes are TRBV11-2 and TRBJ2-5; unclear D gene. Germline V gene lookup returns CDR1 SGHAT and CDR2 FQNNGV. V was shortened by 2 bases and J by 1 base, with 5 bases between the two germline ends. The CDR3 contains 13 residues. CDR3 coding DNA: TGTGCCAGCAGCTTACCTAGCCAAGAGACCCAGTACTTC. It encodes CASSLPSQETQYF.

This clonotype was picked up many times. The V and J genes are TRBV12-3 or TRBV12-4 and TRBJ2-1; the D is unclear. The CDR3 loop spans 11 amino acids. Trimming shortened V by 6 bases and J by 7 bases, and 7 bases separated the two germline ends. The CDR3 sequence is CASRERNEQFF. The CDR3 DNA is TGTGCCAGCAGGGAAAGAAATGAGCAGTTCTTC.

This clonotype was seen only a few times. V gene TRBV28 combines with J gene TRBJ2-1, with 10 bases aligning to TRBD2. Looked up from germline, CDR1 is MDHEN and CDR2 is SYDVKM. Trimming cost V 8 bases and J 5 bases; bases outside gene matches: 9. The CDR3 has 15 residues. CDR3 region: CASHPRTSGHNEQFF. Written as DNA, the CDR3 is TGTGCCAGCCACCCCCGGACTAGCGGCCACAATGAGCAGTTCTTC.

The table lists this clonotype with many counts. The chain has TRBV7-9 and TRBJ2-1; D unresolved. V was pared by 1 base and J by 0 bases, with 22 bases between. This CDR3 contains 20 residues. Germline loops: CDR1 SEHNR, CDR2 FQNEAQ (reference sequence). CDR3 sequence: CASSLGRPRPSILSYNEQFF. DNA for the CDR3: TGTGCCAGCAGCTTAGGCCGACCCCGCCCCTCCATTCTCTCCTACAATGAGCAGTTCTTC.

Here the CDR3 DNA reads TGTGCCACCAGCAGAGAAAGGATTCGGCTAGCGGGGCAGTACTTC. Translated, it gives CATSRERIRLAGQYF. The chain is built from TRBV15 and TRBJ2-7; 8 bases are shared with TRBD2. J lost 9 bases, V lost 0 bases, and 10 bases had no gene match. The CDR3 has 15 residues. Germline V CDR1 and CDR2: LNHNV, YYDKDF (reference sequence).

The chain couples TRBV7-8 to TRBJ2-7; TRBD1 matches 7 bases. From germline, CDR1 is SGHVS and CDR2 FQNEAQ. This CDR3 has 14 amino acids. V lost 8 bases and J lost 3; bases outside the gene matches: 10. Written as DNA, the CDR3 is TGTGCCAGCGGGACGCTTAGGGACAGCTACGAGCAGTACTTC. It is translated as CASGTLRDSYEQYF.

V usage is TRBV20-1 and J usage is TRBJ1-5; TRBD1 might be the D (6 bases). Trimming stripped 8 bases from V and 7 bases from J, with 24 bases between. Germline V gene lookup returns CDR1 DFQATT and CDR2 SNEGSKA (reference sequence). The CDR3 has 15 amino acids. The CDR3 region is CSRDTTLLPKQPQHF. In nucleotides, the CDR3 is TGCAGTCGGGACACAACGCTCCTGCCCAAGCAGCCCCAGCATTTT.

This clonotype was detected many times. This chain connects TRBV5-1 to TRBJ1-3, with D uncertain. The CDR3 has 15 residues. Between the trimmed V and J ends, which lost 1 base and 0 bases, there was a span of 8 bases. CDR1 is SGHRS and CDR2 is YFSETQ in the germline V gene. CDR3 region: CASSLRSYSGNTIYF. CDR3 sequence (DNA): TGCGCCAGCAGCTTGAGGAGCTACTCTGGAAACACCATATATTTT.

This clonotype occurred a few times. V gene TRBV15 combines with J gene TRBJ2-7; 9 nucleotides agree with TRBD2. Germline-derived CDR1 and CDR2 are LNHNV and YYDKDF (reference sequence). Trimming took 0 bases from V and 2 from J; bases not matched to a gene: 5. The CDR3 loop spans 16 amino acids. As DNA, the CDR3 is TGTGCCACCAGCAGAGATCGCGGCGGGAGGGCCTACGAGCAGTACTTC. As protein: CATSRDRGGRAYEQYF.

The sample holds many counts of this clonotype. This chain joins TRBV27 and TRBJ1-1; D is ambiguous. Germline V gives CDR1 MNHEY, CDR2 SMNVEV (reference sequence). This CDR3 contains 14 residues. The V gene lost 3 bases and the J gene lost 8 bases, with 16 bases spanning the gap. The CDR3 loop reads CASSLGPPKLEAFF. CDR3 DNA: TGTGCCAGCAGTTTGGGCCCGCCGAAATTAGAAGCTTTCTTT.

The chain employs TRBV11-2 and TRBJ2-5; TRBD2 matches 9 bases. The CDR3 contains 15 residues. Unmatched junction bases numbered 3, after V lost 1 base and J lost 3 bases. Germline loops: CDR1 SGHAT, CDR2 FQNNGV. The CDR3 loop is CASSLGRTSEETQYF. CDR3 DNA sequence: TGTGCCAGCAGCTTAGGCCGGACTAGCGAAGAGACCCAGTACTTC.

This clonotype came up a few times. The gene calls are TRBV18 and TRBJ1-2, with TRBD1 matching over 8 bases. V was clipped by 6 bases and J by 3 bases; unmatched bases: 6. From germline, CDR1 is KGHSH and CDR2 LQKENI. The length of the CDR3 is 14 residues. Here the CDR3 DNA reads TGTGCCAGCTCCCAGGGGGCCAGCGACTATGGCTACACCTTC. Translation: CASSQGASDYGYTF.

This clonotype was detected a few times. Here the CDR3 reads CASSPRDRGTYEQYF. In DNA, the CDR3 is TGCGCCAGCAGTCCCAGGGACAGGGGTACCTACGAGCAGTACTTC. The chain has TRBV5-1 and TRBJ2-7; 10 positions agree with TRBD1. The CDR3 extends over 15 amino acids. Germline V gives CDR1 SGHRS, CDR2 YFSETQ. The V gene end was trimmed by 5 bases and the J gene end by 2 bases; junction bases not matched to a gene: 7.

This clonotype was observed a few times. V is TRBV5-1 and J is TRBJ1-1; possibly TRBD1 for D (5 bases). With 0 bases removed from V and 2 bases from J, the gap between germline ends came to 11 bases. The CDR3 spans 15 residues. In germline, CDR1 is SGHRS, CDR2 YFSETQ. Written as DNA, the CDR3 is TGCGCCAGCAGCTTGGCCCAGGGAGGAAACACTGAAGCTTTCTTT. Amino acids: CASSLAQGGNTEAFF.

This clonotype was picked up many times. The chain couples TRBV5-1 to TRBJ2-3, with D possibly being TRBD1 (6 bases). V was shortened by 4 bases and J by 0 bases, with 12 bases between the two germline ends. CDR1 and CDR2 (germline): SGHRS, YFSETQ. This CDR3 has 15 amino acids. This chain's CDR3 is CASSLGHASTDTQYF. The CDR3 region has the DNA TGCGCCAGCAGCCTGGGACACGCTAGCACAGATACGCAGTATTTT.

The chain uses TRBV29-1 and TRBJ2-5, with 11 bases matching TRBD2. CDR3 size: 13 residues. V shed 4 bases and J 3 bases; nucleotides not matched to a gene: 1. Germline CDR1 reads SQVTM; CDR2 reads ANQGSEA. The CDR3, as DNA: TGCAGCGTTGTAGCGGGAGGGGAAGAGACCCAGTACTTC. This encodes CSVVAGGEETQYF.

This clonotype was recorded at least ten times. The chain employs TRBV7-2 and TRBJ2-7, with 7 positions matching TRBD2. There are 14 residues in the CDR3. Trimming at V came to 7 bases and at J to 7 bases, leaving 13 bases not matched to a gene. Germline V gives CDR1 SGHTA, CDR2 FQGNSA. The CDR3 coding sequence is TGTGCCAGCACTAGGGCCAGCGGGGTCGGGGAGCAGTACTTC. This gives the protein CASTRASGVGEQYF.

The table lists this clonotype with a few counts. The chain couples TRBV28 to TRBJ2-7; D call uncertain. This CDR3 contains 11 residues. In germline, CDR1 is MDHEN, CDR2 SYDVKM. Trimming left V 7 bases short and J 4 bases short, with 8 bases between. CDR3 region: CASTVGYEQYF. For the CDR3, the DNA is TGTGCCAGCACCGTGGGGTACGAGCAGTACTTC.